This T cell receptor (beta chain) stems from a study of T cells after somatic rescue of genetic block. Germline V gives CDR1 MNHNY, CDR2 SVGAGI (reference sequence). The CDR3 is 13 amino acids long, termini counted. With respect to this clone: The CDR3 end shows no conserved phenylalanine or tryptophan, and so a read error is likely. The limits of the CDR3 on the DNA are not certain, so only TCRdb's listed CDR3 is given.

The method was immunoSEQ multiplex PCR; TCRdb's version includes in-frame clones alone and lacks a portion of them. Counted here are around 14,000 clones, more than 70% occurring once; the ten biggest clones make up around 30%. V and J are TRBV6-6 and TRBJ1-1; the table's D call, TRBD1, has no DNA check behind it. Sequences were obtained from peripheral blood mononuclear cells (PBMCs). This receptor was obtained from a man younger than 30. The chain's CDR3 is CASSYSSTGPLTL.